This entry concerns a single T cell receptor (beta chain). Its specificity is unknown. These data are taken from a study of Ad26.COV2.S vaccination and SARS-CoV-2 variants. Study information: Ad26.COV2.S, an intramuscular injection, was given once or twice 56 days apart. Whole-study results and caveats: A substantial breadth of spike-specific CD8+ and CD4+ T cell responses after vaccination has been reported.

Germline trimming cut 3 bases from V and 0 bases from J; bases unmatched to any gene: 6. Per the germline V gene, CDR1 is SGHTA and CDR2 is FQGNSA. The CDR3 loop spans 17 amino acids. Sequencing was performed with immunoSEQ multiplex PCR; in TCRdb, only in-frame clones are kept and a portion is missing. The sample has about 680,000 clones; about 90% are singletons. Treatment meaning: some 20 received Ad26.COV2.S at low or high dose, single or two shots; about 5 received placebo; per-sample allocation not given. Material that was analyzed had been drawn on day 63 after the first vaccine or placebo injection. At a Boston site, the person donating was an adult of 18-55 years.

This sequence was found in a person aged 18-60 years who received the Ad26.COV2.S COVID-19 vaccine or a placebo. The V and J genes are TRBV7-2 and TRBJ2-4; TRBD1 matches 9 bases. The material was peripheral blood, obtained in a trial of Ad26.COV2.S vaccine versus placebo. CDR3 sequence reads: CASSLSTGGLAKNIQYF. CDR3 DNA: TGTGCCAGCAGCTTGTCGACAGGGGGACTAGCCAAAAACATTCAGTACTTC. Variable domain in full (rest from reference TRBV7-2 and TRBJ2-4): GAGVSQSPSNKVTEKGKDVELRCDPISGHTALYWYRQSLGQGLEFLIYFQGNSAPDKSGLPSDRFSAERTGGSVSTLTIQRTQQEDSAVYLCASSLSTGGLAKNIQYFGAGTRLSVL.